These T cell receptor beta chains were read from a single sample in a study of blood T cell repertoires in COVID-19. Assay used: immunoSEQ multiplex PCR; TCRdb lists only in-frame clones, some missing. The sample shows 250,000 to 300,000 clones, under 95% of them seen only once. The sample consisted of PBMCs or T cells enriched from blood (not recorded which). These receptor sequences come from a woman in her 40s with acute COVID-19. The CDR3 runs from the conserved cysteine through the conserved F or W. A D gene is named only where the DNA matches it firmly. Some rows mark clone size as missing; the rest say once, few, many or name a class of expanded clone.

CDR3aa: CSSKEGQRQYF
CDR3nt: TGCAGCTCTAAGGAGGGGCAAAGGCAGTACTTC
len: 11
v_gene: TRBV20-1
j_gene: TRBJ2-7
d_gene: -
abundance: -

CDR3aa: CASSLGGQGAGNQPQHF
CDR3nt: TGTGCCAGCAGCTTAGGGGGACAGGGGGCCGGCAATCAGCCCCAGCATTTT
len: 17
v_gene: TRBV11-2
j_gene: TRBJ1-5
d_gene: TRBD1
abundance: -

CDR3aa: CASSPLGGSNEKLFF
CDR3nt: TGTGCCAGCAGCCCGCTGGGGGGTTCTAATGAAAAACTGTTTTTT
len: 15
v_gene: TRBV5-5
j_gene: TRBJ1-4
d_gene: -
abundance: many

CDR3aa: CASSFTSSSDTQYF
CDR3nt: TGTGCCAGCAGCTTTACTAGCAGCTCCGATACGCAGTATTTT
len: 14
v_gene: TRBV5-4
j_gene: TRBJ2-3
d_gene: -
abundance: -

CDR3aa: CASSLGTNQPQHF
CDR3nt: TGTGCCAGCAGTTTAGGGACAAATCAGCCCCAGCATTTT
len: 13
v_gene: TRBV12-3/TRBV12-4
j_gene: TRBJ1-5
d_gene: -
abundance: -

CDR3aa: CASSYEPQAIFEKLFF
CDR3nt: TGTGCCAGCAGCTATGAACCACAGGCGATTTTCGAAAAACTGTTTTTT
len: 16
v_gene: TRBV7-9
j_gene: TRBJ1-4
d_gene: -
abundance: -

CDR3aa: CASSLDSTEAFF
CDR3nt: TGTGCCAGCAGCTTGGACAGCACTGAAGCTTTCTTT
len: 12
v_gene: TRBV11-2
j_gene: TRBJ1-1
d_gene: -
abundance: -

CDR3aa: CASSLAGVGGYTF
CDR3nt: TGTGCCAGCAGCTTGGCAGGGGTCGGCGGCTACACCTTC
len: 13
v_gene: TRBV5-6
j_gene: TRBJ1-2
d_gene: -
abundance: -

CDR3aa: CASSSWDRESMNYGYTF
CDR3nt: TGTGCCAGTAGTAGTTGGGACAGGGAATCCATGAACTATGGCTACACCTTC
len: 17
v_gene: TRBV19
j_gene: TRBJ1-2
d_gene: TRBD1
abundance: -

CDR3aa: CASSLASSGRQETQYF
CDR3nt: TGTGCCAGCAGCTTAGCTTCTAGCGGAAGACAAGAGACCCAGTACTTC
len: 16
v_gene: TRBV7-9
j_gene: TRBJ2-5
d_gene: TRBD2
abundance: once

CDR3aa: CASSLGGTNSGNTIYF
CDR3nt: TGTGCCAGCAGCTTGGGGGGGACAAACTCTGGAAACACCATATATTTT
len: 16
v_gene: TRBV7-2
j_gene: TRBJ1-3
d_gene: -
abundance: -

CDR3aa: CASHDRGRSLNQPQHF
CDR3nt: TGTGCCAGCCACGACAGGGGGCGATCCCTAAATCAGCCCCAGCATTTT
len: 16
v_gene: TRBV28
j_gene: TRBJ1-5
d_gene: TRBD1
abundance: -

CDR3aa: CAWRQTGAAYEQYF
CDR3nt: TGTGCCTGGAGACAAACAGGGGCTGCCTACGAGCAGTACTTC
len: 14
v_gene: TRBV30
j_gene: TRBJ2-7
d_gene: TRBD1
abundance: few

CDR3aa: CASSESGQGTYEQYF
CDR3nt: TGTGCCAGCAGTGAATCAGGACAGGGAACCTACGAGCAGTACTTC
len: 15
v_gene: TRBV25-1
j_gene: TRBJ2-7
d_gene: TRBD1
abundance: -

CDR3aa: CASSLVKGAGTQFF
CDR3nt: TGTGCCAGCAGCTTAGTCAAGGGAGCGGGGACACAGTTCTTC
len: 14
v_gene: TRBV11-3
j_gene: TRBJ2-1
d_gene: -
abundance: -

CDR3aa: CATSDPGQGKPHEQYF
CDR3nt: TGTGCCACCAGTGACCCCGGACAGGGAAAACCCCACGAGCAGTACTTC
len: 16
v_gene: TRBV24-1
j_gene: TRBJ2-7
d_gene: TRBD1
abundance: once

CDR3aa: CASSPRDRGTGELFF
CDR3nt: TGTGCCAGCTCGCCACGGGACAGGGGCACCGGGGAGCTGTTTTTT
len: 15
v_gene: TRBV18
j_gene: TRBJ2-2
d_gene: TRBD1
abundance: -

CDR3aa: CASSLSFGPQHF
CDR3nt: TGTGCCAGCAGTCTCTCCTTCGGGCCCCAGCATTTT
len: 12
v_gene: TRBV12-3/TRBV12-4
j_gene: TRBJ1-5
d_gene: -
abundance: -

CDR3aa: CASSIRQGGNTEAFF
CDR3nt: TGTGCCAGCAGCATTAGACAGGGAGGAAACACTGAAGCTTTCTTT
len: 15
v_gene: TRBV7-9
j_gene: TRBJ1-1
d_gene: TRBD1
abundance: -

CDR3aa: CASSRDYGYTF
CDR3nt: TGTGCCAGTAGCAGGGACTATGGCTACACCTTC
len: 11
v_gene: TRBV19
j_gene: TRBJ1-2
d_gene: -
abundance: -

CDR3aa: CASSPHGTGAMPNF
CDR3nt: TGTGCCAGCAGCCCACACGGGACAGGGGCGATGCCAAACTTC
len: 14
v_gene: TRBV7-6
j_gene: TRBJ2-5
d_gene: TRBD1
abundance: -

CDR3aa: CATYGDITSPLHF
CDR3nt: TGTGCCACTTATGGGGACATAACTTCACCCCTCCACTTT
len: 13
v_gene: TRBV28
j_gene: TRBJ1-6
d_gene: -
abundance: -

CDR3aa: CSVVQGQAFYGYTF
CDR3nt: TGCAGCGTTGTTCAGGGACAGGCCTTCTATGGCTACACCTTC
len: 14
v_gene: TRBV29-1
j_gene: TRBJ1-2
d_gene: TRBD1
abundance: -

CDR3aa: CASSVSSGNTIYF
CDR3nt: TGTGCCAGCAGCGTTAGCTCTGGAAACACCATATATTTT
len: 13
v_gene: TRBV6-5
j_gene: TRBJ1-3
d_gene: -
abundance: -

CDR3aa: CASTTGGYQPQHF
CDR3nt: TGTGCCAGCACGACAGGGGGATATCAGCCCCAGCATTTT
len: 13
v_gene: TRBV7-2
j_gene: TRBJ1-5
d_gene: TRBD1
abundance: -

CDR3aa: CASSPGGSTDTQYF
CDR3nt: TGTGCCAGCAGCCCAGGCGGGAGCACAGATACGCAGTATTTT
len: 14
v_gene: TRBV7-9
j_gene: TRBJ2-3
d_gene: -
abundance: -

CDR3aa: CASSYEGGLPDTQYF
CDR3nt: TGTGCCAGCAGTTACGAGGGAGGACTCCCAGATACGCAGTATTTT
len: 15
v_gene: TRBV6-2/TRBV6-3
j_gene: TRBJ2-3
d_gene: -
abundance: -

CDR3aa: CATPGKSGGSFTSSYNEQFF
CDR3nt: TGTGCCACCCCAGGAAAGAGCGGGGGGTCGTTTACTAGCTCCTACAATGAGCAGTTCTTC
len: 20
v_gene: TRBV11-3
j_gene: TRBJ2-1
d_gene: TRBD2
abundance: -

CDR3aa: CASSPRQGISGNTIYF
CDR3nt: TGCGCCAGCAGCCCGCGACAGGGGATCTCTGGAAACACCATATATTTT
len: 16
v_gene: TRBV5-1
j_gene: TRBJ1-3
d_gene: TRBD1
abundance: -

CDR3aa: CASSDTGYEQYF
CDR3nt: TGTGCCAGTAGTGACACAGGGTACGAGCAGTACTTC
len: 12
v_gene: TRBV19
j_gene: TRBJ2-7
d_gene: -
abundance: -

CDR3aa: CSVGTRHTDTQYF
CDR3nt: TGCAGCGTCGGGACACGACACACAGATACGCAGTATTTT
len: 13
v_gene: TRBV29-1
j_gene: TRBJ2-3
d_gene: -
abundance: -

CDR3aa: CASSYLGQGAGELFF
CDR3nt: TGTGCCAGCAGTTATCTGGGACAGGGGGCCGGGGAGCTGTTTTTT
len: 15
v_gene: TRBV6-5
j_gene: TRBJ2-2
d_gene: TRBD1
abundance: -

CDR3aa: CASSADRGGLSGANVLTF
CDR3nt: TGTGCCAGCAGCGCCGACAGGGGTGGGCTCTCTGGGGCCAACGTCCTGACTTTC
len: 18
v_gene: TRBV7-6
j_gene: TRBJ2-6
d_gene: TRBD1
abundance: -

CDR3aa: CASKGGSYNEQFF
CDR3nt: TGTGCCAGCAAGGGAGGGTCCTACAATGAGCAGTTCTTC
len: 13
v_gene: TRBV6-5
j_gene: TRBJ2-1
d_gene: TRBD2
abundance: -

CDR3aa: CASSWDRGTGMNTEAFF
CDR3nt: TGTGCCAGCAGTTGGGACAGGGGGACAGGGATGAACACTGAAGCTTTCTTT
len: 17
v_gene: TRBV2
j_gene: TRBJ1-1
d_gene: TRBD1
abundance: -

CDR3aa: CSANSAGALANYGYTF
CDR3nt: TGCAGCGCCAACTCCGCGGGGGCCCTAGCTAACTATGGCTACACCTTC
len: 16
v_gene: TRBV29-1
j_gene: TRBJ1-2
d_gene: -
abundance: -

CDR3aa: CASSLDRMNQPQHF
CDR3nt: TGTGCCAGCAGCCTCGACAGAATGAATCAGCCCCAGCATTTT
len: 14
v_gene: TRBV11-2
j_gene: TRBJ1-5
d_gene: -
abundance: -

CDR3aa: CASRDQGVANYGYTF
CDR3nt: TGTGCCAGTAGAGACCAAGGAGTAGCTAACTATGGCTACACCTTC
len: 15
v_gene: TRBV19
j_gene: TRBJ1-2
d_gene: -
abundance: -

CDR3aa: CASSLAGEREFLDTQYF
CDR3nt: TGTGCCAGCAGCTTAGCGGGGGAGCGGGAGTTTTTAGATACGCAGTATTTT
len: 17
v_gene: TRBV7-2
j_gene: TRBJ2-3
d_gene: TRBD2
abundance: -

CDR3aa: CASSSLKSGGTYEQYF
CDR3nt: TGTGCCAGCAGTTCCCTTAAGAGCGGGGGGACCTACGAGCAGTACTTC
len: 16
v_gene: TRBV27
j_gene: TRBJ2-7
d_gene: TRBD2
abundance: -

CDR3aa: CASSLVGQGYNEQFF
CDR3nt: TGCGCCAGCAGCTTGGTGGGACAGGGGTACAATGAGCAGTTCTTC
len: 15
v_gene: TRBV5-1
j_gene: TRBJ2-1
d_gene: TRBD1
abundance: -

CDR3aa: CASSLGRGMNTEAFF
CDR3nt: TGCGCCAGCAGCCTCGGGAGGGGGATGAACACTGAAGCTTTCTTT
len: 15
v_gene: TRBV5-1
j_gene: TRBJ1-1
d_gene: -
abundance: -

CDR3aa: CASSPPRGYGYTF
CDR3nt: TGTGCCAGCTCACCACCAAGGGGCTATGGCTACACCTTC
len: 13
v_gene: TRBV18
j_gene: TRBJ1-2
d_gene: -
abundance: -

CDR3aa: CATSGIKGSQPQHF
CDR3nt: TGTGCCACCAGCGGTATAAAAGGGAGTCAGCCCCAGCATTTT
len: 14
v_gene: TRBV15
j_gene: TRBJ1-5
d_gene: -
abundance: -

CDR3aa: CASSLAMTGLSHAEAFF
CDR3nt: TGTGCCAGCAGCTTGGCCATGACAGGGTTAAGTCACGCTGAAGCTTTCTTT
len: 17
v_gene: TRBV5-4
j_gene: TRBJ1-1
d_gene: TRBD1
abundance: -